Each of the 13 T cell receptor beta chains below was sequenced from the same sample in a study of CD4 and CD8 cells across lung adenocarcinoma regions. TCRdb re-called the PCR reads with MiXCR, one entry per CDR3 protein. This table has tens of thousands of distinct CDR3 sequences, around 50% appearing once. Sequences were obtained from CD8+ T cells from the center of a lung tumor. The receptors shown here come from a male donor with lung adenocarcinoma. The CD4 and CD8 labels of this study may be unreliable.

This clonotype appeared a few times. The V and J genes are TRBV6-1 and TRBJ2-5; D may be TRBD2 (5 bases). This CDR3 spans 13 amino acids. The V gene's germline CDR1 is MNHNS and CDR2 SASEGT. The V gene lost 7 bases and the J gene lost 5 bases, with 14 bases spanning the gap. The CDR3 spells CASNTQAGETQYF. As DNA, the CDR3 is TGTGCCAGCAACACTCAGGCGGGCGAGACCCAGTACTTC.

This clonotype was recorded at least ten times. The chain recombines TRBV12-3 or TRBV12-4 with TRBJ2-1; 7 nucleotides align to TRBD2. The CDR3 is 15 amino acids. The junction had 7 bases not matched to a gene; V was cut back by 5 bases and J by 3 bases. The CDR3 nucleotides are TGTGCCAGCAGTCCAAGCGGGAAGGGCTACAATGAGCAGTTCTTC. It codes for CASSPSGKGYNEQFF.

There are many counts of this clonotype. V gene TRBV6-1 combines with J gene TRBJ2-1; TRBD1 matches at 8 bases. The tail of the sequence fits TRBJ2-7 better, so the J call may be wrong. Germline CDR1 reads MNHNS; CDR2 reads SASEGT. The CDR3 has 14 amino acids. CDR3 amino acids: CASKVLTGEYEQYF. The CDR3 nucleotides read TGTGCCAGCAAAGTACTGACAGGGGAATACGAGCAGTACTTC.

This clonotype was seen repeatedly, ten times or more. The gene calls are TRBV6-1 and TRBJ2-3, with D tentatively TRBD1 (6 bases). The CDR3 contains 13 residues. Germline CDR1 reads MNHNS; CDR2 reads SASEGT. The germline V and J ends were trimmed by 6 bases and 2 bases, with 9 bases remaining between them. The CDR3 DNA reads TGTGCCAGCAGGGACAGAGACACAGATACGCAGTATTTT. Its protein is CASRDRDTDTQYF.

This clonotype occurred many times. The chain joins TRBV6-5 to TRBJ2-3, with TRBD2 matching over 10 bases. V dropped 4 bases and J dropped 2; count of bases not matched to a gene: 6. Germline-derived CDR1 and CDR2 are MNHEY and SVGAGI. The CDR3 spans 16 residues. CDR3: CASSSASGSVTDTQYF. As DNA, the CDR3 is TGTGCCAGCAGTTCCGCTAGCGGGAGTGTCACAGATACGCAGTATTTT.

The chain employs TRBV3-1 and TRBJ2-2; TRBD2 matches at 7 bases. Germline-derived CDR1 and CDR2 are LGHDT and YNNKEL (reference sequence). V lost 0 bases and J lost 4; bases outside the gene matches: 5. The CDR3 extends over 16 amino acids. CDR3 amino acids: CASSQDRGVITGELFF. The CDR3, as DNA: TGTGCCAGCAGCCAAGATCGGGGGGTGATCACCGGGGAGCTGTTTTTT.

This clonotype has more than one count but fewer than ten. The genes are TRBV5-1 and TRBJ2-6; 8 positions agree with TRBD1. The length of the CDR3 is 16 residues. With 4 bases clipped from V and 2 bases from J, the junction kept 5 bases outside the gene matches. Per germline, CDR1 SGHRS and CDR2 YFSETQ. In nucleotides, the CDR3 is TGCGCCAGCAGCCCGGGACAGGAGGCTGGGGCCAACGTCCTGACTTTC. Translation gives CASSPGQEAGANVLTF.

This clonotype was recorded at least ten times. The CDR3 nucleotides read TGTGCCAGCAGTTTACAGCGGGAGGGCTTCAACGAGCAGTACTTC. Residues: CASSLQREGFNEQYF. V usage is TRBV27 and J usage is TRBJ2-1; 10 bases agree with TRBD2. The DNA end is more similar to TRBJ2-7, so the J call may be wrong. Germline CDR1 MNHEY, CDR2 SMNVEV (reference sequence). The CDR3 totals 15 residues.

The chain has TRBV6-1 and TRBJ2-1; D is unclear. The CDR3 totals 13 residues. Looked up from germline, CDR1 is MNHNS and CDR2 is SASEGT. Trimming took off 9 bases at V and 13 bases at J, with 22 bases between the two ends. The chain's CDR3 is CARRLCAKNDQFF. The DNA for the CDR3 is TGTGCCAGGAGGCTTTGCGCGAAAAACGATCAGTTCTTC.

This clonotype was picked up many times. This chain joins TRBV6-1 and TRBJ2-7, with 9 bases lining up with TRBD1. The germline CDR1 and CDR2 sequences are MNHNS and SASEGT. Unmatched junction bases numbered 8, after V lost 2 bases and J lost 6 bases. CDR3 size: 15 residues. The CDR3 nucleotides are TGTGCCAGCAGTGAAATGGGGACAGGGAGGGGCGAGCAGTACTTC. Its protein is CASSEMGTGRGEQYF.

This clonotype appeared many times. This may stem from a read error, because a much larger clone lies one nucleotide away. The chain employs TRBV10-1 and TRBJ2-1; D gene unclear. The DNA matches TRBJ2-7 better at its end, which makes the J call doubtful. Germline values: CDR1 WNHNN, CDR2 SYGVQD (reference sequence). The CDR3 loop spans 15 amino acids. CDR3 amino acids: CASSEASGSYNEQYF. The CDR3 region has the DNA TGCGCCAGCAGTGAGGCGTCTGGCTCCTACAATGAGCAGTACTTC.

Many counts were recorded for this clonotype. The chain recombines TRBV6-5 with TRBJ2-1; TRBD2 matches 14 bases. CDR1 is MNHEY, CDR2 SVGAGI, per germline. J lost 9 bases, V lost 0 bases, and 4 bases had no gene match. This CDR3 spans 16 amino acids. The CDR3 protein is CASSYSGLAGEFEQFF. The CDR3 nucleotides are TGTGCCAGCAGTTACTCGGGACTAGCGGGAGAGTTTGAGCAGTTCTTC.

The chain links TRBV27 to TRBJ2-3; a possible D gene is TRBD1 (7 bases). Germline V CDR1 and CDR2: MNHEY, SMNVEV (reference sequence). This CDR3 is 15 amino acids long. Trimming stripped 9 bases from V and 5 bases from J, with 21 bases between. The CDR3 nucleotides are TGTGCCAGTAGGGGGCGGCCGGGAGCTAAAGATACGCAGTATTTT. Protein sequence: CASRGRPGAKDTQYF.